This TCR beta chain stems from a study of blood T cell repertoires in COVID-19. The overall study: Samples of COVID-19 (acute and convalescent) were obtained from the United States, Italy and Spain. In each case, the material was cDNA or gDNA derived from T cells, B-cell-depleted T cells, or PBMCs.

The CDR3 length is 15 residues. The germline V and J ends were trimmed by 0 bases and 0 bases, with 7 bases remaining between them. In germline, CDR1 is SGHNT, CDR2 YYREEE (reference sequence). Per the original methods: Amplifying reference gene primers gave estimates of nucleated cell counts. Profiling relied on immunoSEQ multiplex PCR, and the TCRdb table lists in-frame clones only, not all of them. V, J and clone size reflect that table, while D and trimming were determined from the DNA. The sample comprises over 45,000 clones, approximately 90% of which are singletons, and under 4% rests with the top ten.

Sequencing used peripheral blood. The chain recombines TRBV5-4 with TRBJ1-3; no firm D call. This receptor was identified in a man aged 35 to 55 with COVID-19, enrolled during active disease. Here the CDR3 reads CASSLDSASGNTIYF. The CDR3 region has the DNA TGTGCCAGCAGCTTGGACAGTGCCTCTGGAAACACCATATATTTT.